A single sample is the source of the 32 T cell receptor beta chains below, sequenced in a study of cytomegalovirus exposure and HLA in healthy donors listed by TCRdb under 2017. The receptor library was made with the immunoSEQ multiplex PCR assay. The multiplex PCR relied on a mix of 60 forward primers for TCR Vbeta segments and 13 reverse primers for TCR Jbeta segments. This immuneACCESS table, as held by TCRdb, lists in-frame sequences with V and J called but not all clones. Of the missing ones, under half trace to an unresolved V gene in checked studies; the others have no known cause. Counted in this sample were over 20,000 clones; around 64% of them appeared once. Jointly, the top ten make up 3.5% to 4.5% of the sample. Sequencing was done on a sample of PBMCs. The receptors were gathered from a woman aged 50 to 60 in good health and CMV-seronegative.

This clone was found once. The chain has TRBV19 and TRBJ1-1; D uncertain. The CDR3 runs to 13 residues. Deletions cut 1 base from V and 8 bases from J, with 11 bases between. The germline CDR1 and CDR2 sequences are LNHDA and SQIVND (reference sequence). As DNA, the CDR3 is TGTGCCAGTAGTATAGTCGACACAAGGGAAGCTTTCTTT. Protein product: CASSIVDTREAFF.

The chain employs TRBV29-1 and TRBJ2-5, with TRBD1 identical over 11 bases. CDR1 is SQVTM, CDR2 ANQGSEA, per germline. V shed 3 bases, J shed 1 base, and the junction held 4 bases outside the gene matches. CDR3 length equals 15 residues. CDR3 in amino acids: CSVDLGTGGQETQYF. The CDR3, as DNA: TGCAGCGTTGATCTCGGGACAGGGGGCCAAGAGACCCAGTACTTC. The variable domain in full, completed from reference TRBV29-1 and TRBJ2-5, reads SAVISQKPSRDICQRGTSLTIQCQVDSQVTMMFWYRQQPGQSLTLIATANQGSEATYESGFVIDKFPISRPNLTFSTLTVSNMSPEDSSIYLCSVDLGTGGQETQYFGPGTRLLVL.

Notes on this clone: Within the sample, other DNA sequences also encode this same CDR3. The V and J genes are TRBV2 and TRBJ1-1; D not certain. CDR1 and CDR2 (germline): SNHLY, FYNNEI. The CDR3 sequence is 11 residues long. The V end lost 7 bases, the J end lost 2 bases, and 5 bases lay between the germline ends. The CDR3 loop reads CASTGNTEAFF. The CDR3 DNA reads as TGTGCCAGCACAGGAAACACTGAAGCTTTCTTT.

CDR3 nucleotides: TGTGCCAGCAGTGAGGCCTTGGGACAGGGGAATCAGCCCCAGCATTTT. Protein: CASSEALGQGNQPQHF. This chain uses TRBV6-1 with TRBJ1-5; the match to TRBD1 covers 10 bases. The V and J ends lost 3 bases and 4 bases, in that order; junction bases with no gene match: 6. The CDR3 is made up of 16 amino acids. CDR1 is MNHNS, CDR2 SASEGT, per germline.

The rearrangement links TRBV19 to TRBJ1-1; TRBD1 might be the D (5 bases). V lost 5 bases and J lost 1, with 8 bases in between. This CDR3 region has 13 residues. Per germline, CDR1 LNHDA and CDR2 SQIVND (reference sequence). In DNA, the CDR3 is TGTGCCAGTAGTCTACAGGAGAACACTGAAGCTTTCTTT. This codes for CASSLQENTEAFF.

The V and J genes are TRBV25-1 and TRBJ1-1; 8 bases agree with TRBD1. CDR1 MGHDK and CDR2 SYGVNS come from the germline V gene. The CDR3 runs 14 residues. After removal of 5 bases from V and 3 bases from J, the junction contained 5 bases not matched to a gene. CDR3 amino acids: CASSLQGAYTEAFF. For the CDR3, the DNA is TGTGCCAGCAGTCTCCAGGGGGCATACACTGAAGCTTTCTTT.

The chain joins TRBV12-5 to TRBJ1-1, with no clear D. The CDR3 runs to 13 residues. Germline V gene data show CDR1 as LGHNT and CDR2 as FRNRAP. The V gene lost 1 base and the J gene lost 3 bases, with 6 bases spanning the gap. This CDR3 reads CASGLGPDTEAFF. DNA of the CDR3: TGTGCTAGTGGTTTGGGCCCGGACACTGAAGCTTTCTTT.

The rearrangement uses TRBV5-1 and TRBJ2-7; possibly TRBD1 for D (6 bases). Trimming cost V 2 bases and J 6 bases, with 15 bases left between them. This CDR3 is 14 amino acids long. Germline V CDR1 and CDR2: SGHRS, YFSETQ. CDR3 region: CASSLGAGVSEQYF. In DNA, the CDR3 is TGCGCCAGCAGCTTAGGCGCAGGGGTTAGCGAGCAGTACTTC.

The genes are TRBV9 and TRBJ1-1; D may be TRBD1 (5 bases). V was clipped by 4 bases and J by 5 bases, with 15 bases between them. Germline V CDR1 and CDR2: SGDLS, YYNGEE. There are 14 residues in the CDR3. The DNA of the CDR3 is TGTGCCAGCAGCCCCGGGAGGGGATGGACTGAAGCTTTCTTT. This translates into CASSPGRGWTEAFF.

V is TRBV7-2 and J is TRBJ1-5; 9 nucleotides agree with TRBD1. The V gene's germline CDR1 is SGHTA and CDR2 FQGNSA. V lost 4 bases, J lost 5 bases, and 3 bases stayed unmatched. The CDR3 has 14 amino acids. This CDR3 is CASSSQGAYQPQHF. The CDR3 nucleotides are TGTGCCAGCAGCTCACAGGGGGCTTATCAGCCCCAGCATTTT.

The rearrangement joins TRBV29-1 to TRBJ2-7; D is possibly TRBD1 (6 bases). The CDR3 loop spans 14 amino acids. Between the trimmed V and J ends, which lost 4 bases and 6 bases, there was a span of 19 bases. The germline gives CDR1 SQVTM, CDR2 ANQGSEA. The DNA of the CDR3 is TGCAGCGTTGTTCAAATAGAGGGACACTTCGAGCAGTACTTC. It yields the protein CSVVQIEGHFEQYF.

The J gene is TRBJ2-5, the V gene TRBV5-1; the D gene is possibly TRBD1 (6 bases). The CDR3 extends over 16 amino acids. The V and J ends lost 0 bases and 2 bases respectively, with 14 bases between them. Germline CDR1 SGHRS, CDR2 YFSETQ. The CDR3, as DNA: TGCGCCAGCAGCTTGGGTGGTACCAGGGGACAAGAGACCCAGTACTTC. Protein product: CASSLGGTRGQETQYF.

The chain is built from TRBV9 and TRBJ1-1; 7 positions match TRBD1. The ends lost 5 bases at V and 5 bases at J; junction bases unmatched: 6. This CDR3 has 13 amino acids. CDR1 is SGDLS, CDR2 YYNGEE, per germline. CDR3 DNA sequence: TGTGCCAGCAGTGGACAGGACTGGACTGAAGCTTTCTTT. The encoded protein is CASSGQDWTEAFF.

The CDR3 region has the DNA TGTGCCAGCAGCTTGGGTAATGGGGCTGATTCACCCCTCCACTTT. Protein product: CASSLGNGADSPLHF. This chain uses TRBV7-9 with TRBJ1-6; D is possibly TRBD1 (5 bases). The CDR3 contains 15 residues. V was shortened by 3 bases and J by 8 bases, with 14 bases between the two germline ends. CDR1 SEHNR and CDR2 FQNEAQ come from the germline V gene (reference sequence).

The chain recombines TRBV9 with TRBJ2-1; D is unresolved. CDR1 and CDR2 from the germline V gene are SGDLS and YYNGEE. The CDR3 length is 14 residues. V was clipped by 1 base and J by 8 bases, with 13 bases between them. CDR3 coding DNA: TGTGCCAGCAGCGTAAGAACTCTCTCGGATGAGCAGTTCTTC. Residues: CASSVRTLSDEQFF.

V gene TRBV6-5 combines with J gene TRBJ1-2; 7 bases are shared with TRBD1. This CDR3 is built from 15 residues. After removal of 3 bases from V and 5 bases from J, the junction contained 9 bases not matched to a gene. The germline V gene encodes CDR1 MNHEY and CDR2 SVGAGI. DNA of the CDR3: TGTGCCAGCAGTTATGGGGCGACAGGGAGGTATGGCTACACCTTC. The encoded protein is CASSYGATGRYGYTF.

This clone was seen more than once but under ten times. The CDR3 DNA reads as TGTGCCAGCAGTGACGACAGGGGTAATTCACCCCTCCACTTT. It specifies CASSDDRGNSPLHF. This chain joins TRBV2 and TRBJ1-6; the match to TRBD1 covers 8 bases. CDR3 size: 14 residues. CDR1 is SNHLY, CDR2 FYNNEI, per germline. Trimming took 3 bases from V and 6 from J; bases not matched to a gene: 1.

This chain joins TRBV4-1 and TRBJ2-1; TRBD2 matches at 11 bases. V dropped 1 base and J dropped 9; count of bases not matched to a gene: 5. Germline-derived CDR1 and CDR2 are MGHRA and YSYEKL. CDR3 size: 15 residues. As DNA, the CDR3 is TGCGCCAGCAGCCAAGGAACTAGCGGGAGCGGTGAGCAGTTCTTC. Translated, it gives CASSQGTSGSGEQFF.

V is TRBV6-1 and J is TRBJ1-1, with 9 bases fitting TRBD1. This CDR3 comprises 15 residues. CDR1 and CDR2 from the germline V gene are MNHNS and SASEGT. With V trimmed by 2 bases and J by 11 bases, 12 bases remained unmatched. CDR3 sequence (DNA): TGTGCCAGCAGTGAACGGAGCTTAAGGACAGGGGAGGCTTTCTTT. Encoded protein: CASSERSLRTGEAFF.

This rearrangement joins TRBV6-6 to TRBJ1-1, with D unresolved. The CDR3 has 14 residues. V was trimmed by 3 bases and J by 4 bases, leaving 12 bases between them. Per the germline V gene, CDR1 is MNHNY and CDR2 is SVGAGI (reference sequence). The CDR3 region has the DNA TGTGCCAGCAGTTATTTCGGGAAGGGCACTGAAGCTTTCTTT. It specifies CASSYFGKGTEAFF.

The chain joins TRBV9 to TRBJ2-3, with D perhaps TRBD1 (5 bases). Germline V CDR1 and CDR2: SGDLS, YYNGEE. The CDR3 extends over 12 amino acids. The germline V and J ends were trimmed by 3 bases and 7 bases, with 9 bases remaining between them. The CDR3 DNA sequence: TGTGCCAGCAGCGCTAAGGGGTATACGCAGTATTTT. This codes for CASSAKGYTQYF.

This clone was seen only once. J is TRBJ1-2 and V is TRBV11-2; TRBD1 agrees at 9 bases. Per the germline V gene, CDR1 is SGHAT and CDR2 is FQNNGV. V dropped 5 bases and J dropped 8; count of bases not matched to a gene: 6. The CDR3 consists of 13 residues. The CDR3 DNA is TGTGCCAGCAGCAATCACAGGGGGCAAGGCTACACCTTC. This translates into CASSNHRGQGYTF.

The chain links TRBV9 to TRBJ1-1, with TRBD1 matching over 7 bases. This CDR3 has 14 residues. With V trimmed by 4 bases and J by 4 bases, 7 bases remained unmatched. The germline V gene encodes CDR1 SGDLS and CDR2 YYNGEE. The CDR3 region has the DNA TGTGCCAGCAGCCCGAGACAGGGAGGCACTGAAGCTTTCTTT. As protein: CASSPRQGGTEAFF.

The rearrangement joins TRBV7-9 to TRBJ1-2, with D perhaps TRBD1 (6 bases). The CDR3 spans 13 residues. Germline lookup yields CDR1 SEHNR and CDR2 FQNEAQ (reference sequence). Trimming cost V 5 bases and J 1 base, with 8 bases left between them. DNA for the CDR3: TGTGCCAGCAGCCGGACAGTTAACTATGGCTACACCTTC. The encoded protein is CASSRTVNYGYTF.

The V and J genes are TRBV7-9 and TRBJ1-4; D uncertain. CDR1 is SEHNR and CDR2 is FQNEAQ in the germline V gene (reference sequence). Deletions cut 5 bases from V and 8 bases from J, with 15 bases between. CDR3 length: 14 residues. The CDR3 protein is CASSLSGVLEKLFF. The CDR3 coding sequence is TGTGCCAGCAGCCTATCCGGGGTTTTGGAAAAACTGTTTTTT.

This CDR3 reads CSVGGGPEQGNEQFF. The CDR3 DNA reads TGCAGCGTTGGGGGGGGACCTGAACAGGGCAATGAGCAGTTCTTC. The rearrangement links TRBV29-1 to TRBJ2-1; D is possibly TRBD2 (7 bases). Germline assignment: CDR1 SQVTM and CDR2 ANQGSEA. Trimming removed 4 bases from V and 6 bases from J, with 19 bases in between. The CDR3 has 15 amino acids.

The rearrangement joins TRBV28 to TRBJ1-2; D might be TRBD1 (6 bases). The germline V gene encodes CDR1 MDHEN and CDR2 SYDVKM. Between the trimmed V and J ends, which lost 5 bases and 5 bases, there was a span of 12 bases. This CDR3 has 13 amino acids. The CDR3 reads CASSLPQGYGYTF. The CDR3 DNA sequence: TGTGCCAGCAGTCTACCACAGGGTTATGGCTACACCTTC.

Here the CDR3 reads CASSHLYNEQFF. In nucleotides, the CDR3 is TGCGCCAGCAGCCACCTATACAATGAGCAGTTCTTC. The genes are TRBV4-1 and TRBJ2-1, with D unclear. CDR3 length equals 12 residues. The germline V and J ends were trimmed by 3 bases and 4 bases, with 4 bases remaining between them. Germline V lookup: CDR1 MGHRA, CDR2 YSYEKL.

This clone is categorized as medium-sized. In DNA form, the CDR3 reads TGTGCCAGCAGTACTCCAGGGACAGGGGAGAGCGAGCAGTACTTC. Its translation is CASSTPGTGESEQYF. The J gene is TRBJ2-7, the V gene TRBV2, with TRBD1 matching 10 bases. V trimming: 5 bases; J trimming: 6 bases; junction bases outside the gene matches: 10. The CDR3 spans 15 residues. Germline CDR1 reads SNHLY; CDR2 reads FYNNEI.

This clone has just a few counts. This chain joins TRBV6-5 and TRBJ1-4; D remains ambiguous. CDR1 is MNHEY and CDR2 is SVGAGI in the germline V gene. The CDR3 has 15 residues. V was pared by 6 bases and J by 0 bases, with 11 bases between. CDR3 loop: CASRNRGATNEKLFF. As DNA, the CDR3 is TGTGCCAGCAGAAACCGCGGCGCAACTAATGAAAAACTGTTTTTT.

This clone was seen a few times. The chain combines TRBV2 with TRBJ2-3, with a possible D match to TRBD2 (6 bases). Germline assignment: CDR1 SNHLY and CDR2 FYNNEI. The V and J ends lost 3 bases and 9 bases respectively, with 10 bases between them. The CDR3 totals 12 residues. CDR3 nucleotides: TGTGCCAGCAGTGATCGACTAGTCACGCAGTATTTT. Translated, it gives CASSDRLVTQYF.

This clone has a handful of counts. J is TRBJ1-5 and V is TRBV19; D remains unclear. This CDR3 is 14 amino acids long. V was pared by 2 bases and J by 4 bases, with 9 bases between. Per the germline V gene, CDR1 is LNHDA and CDR2 is SQIVND (reference sequence). The CDR3 DNA reads as TGTGCCAGTAGTATATCAACAGTGAATCAGCCCCAGCATTTT. It translates to CASSISTVNQPQHF.